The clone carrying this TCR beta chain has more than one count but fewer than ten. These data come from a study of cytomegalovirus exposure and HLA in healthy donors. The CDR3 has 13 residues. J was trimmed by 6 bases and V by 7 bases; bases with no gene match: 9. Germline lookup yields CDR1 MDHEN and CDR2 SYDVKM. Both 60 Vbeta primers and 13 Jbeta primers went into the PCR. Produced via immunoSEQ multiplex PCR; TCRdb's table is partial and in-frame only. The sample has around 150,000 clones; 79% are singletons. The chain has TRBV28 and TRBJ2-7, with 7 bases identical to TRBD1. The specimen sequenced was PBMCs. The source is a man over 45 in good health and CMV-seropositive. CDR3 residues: CASTTGVSGEQYF. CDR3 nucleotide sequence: TGTGCCAGCACCACAGGGGTCTCGGGCGAGCAGTACTTC.